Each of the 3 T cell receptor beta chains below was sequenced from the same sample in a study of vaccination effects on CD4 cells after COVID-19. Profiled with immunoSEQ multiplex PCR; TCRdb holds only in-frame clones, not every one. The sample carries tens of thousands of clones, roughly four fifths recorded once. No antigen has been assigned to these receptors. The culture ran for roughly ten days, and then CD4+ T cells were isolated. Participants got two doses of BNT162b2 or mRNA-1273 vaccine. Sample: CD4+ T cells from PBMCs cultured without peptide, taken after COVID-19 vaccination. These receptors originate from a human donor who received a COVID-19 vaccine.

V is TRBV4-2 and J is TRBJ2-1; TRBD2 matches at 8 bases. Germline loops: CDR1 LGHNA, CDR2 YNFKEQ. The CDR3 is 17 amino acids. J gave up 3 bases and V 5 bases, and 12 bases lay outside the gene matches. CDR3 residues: CASSTRAGGVGYNEQFF. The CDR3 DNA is TGTGCCAGCAGCACCCGGGCGGGGGGAGTGGGCTACAATGAGCAGTTCTTC.

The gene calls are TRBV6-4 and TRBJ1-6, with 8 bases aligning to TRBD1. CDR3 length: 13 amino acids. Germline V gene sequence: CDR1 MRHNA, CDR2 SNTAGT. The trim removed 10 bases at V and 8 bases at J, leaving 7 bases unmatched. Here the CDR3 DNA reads TGTGCCATCCGGGGGACAGGACATTCACCCCTCCACTTT. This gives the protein CAIRGTGHSPLHF.

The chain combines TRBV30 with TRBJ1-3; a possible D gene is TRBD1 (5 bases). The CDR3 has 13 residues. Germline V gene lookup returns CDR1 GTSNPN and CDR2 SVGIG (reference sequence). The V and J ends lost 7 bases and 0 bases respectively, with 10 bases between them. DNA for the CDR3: TGTGCCTCGGCGACAGCCTCTGGAAACACCATATATTTT. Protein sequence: CASATASGNTIYF.